The TCR beta chain described here comes from a study of identical twins. The study, taken as a whole, reports: With beta out-of-frame sequences, excess sharing by twins was weaker.

MiXCR was run by TCRdb on the 5' RACE reads, yielding one entry per CDR3 protein. The sample comprises 540,000 or so distinct CDR3 sequences, about a fifth of which are singletons, and 0.4% to 0.6% rests with the top ten. This clonotype occurred a few times. What it binds is unknown. The sample was also reused in another study, on yellow fever vaccine responses in identical twins. According to that study: Twins' vaccine T cell response reportedly seemed partly convergent, partly personalized.

Specimen: CD4+ T cells sorted from blood. This receptor was identified in a woman aged 18-29 years in good health.

The DNA of the CDR3 is TGTGCCAGCAGTCCCCCCGCGGGACTAGGGGGGGTCAATGAGCAGTTCTTC. Translation gives CASSPPAGLGGVNEQFF. J is TRBJ2-1 and V is TRBV6-1; 8 nucleotides align to TRBD2. CDR1 and CDR2 from the germline V gene are MNHNS and SASEGT. The CDR3 totals 17 residues. The trim removed 5 bases at V and 6 bases at J, leaving 15 bases unmatched.